The rows below give T cell receptor beta chains drawn from one sample of a study of shared clonotypes between healthy human individuals. The repertoire was sequenced with immunoSEQ multiplex PCR; TCRdb's copy has only in-frame clones and lacks some. There are some 2,000,000 clones in the sample; just under 95% occur only once, and 0.9% to 1.3% lies in the top ten. Sequencing used naive CD8+ T cells sorted from blood. The receptors derive from a young man in good health. CDR3s include the opening cysteine and the closing phenylalanine or tryptophan. Fields, in order: J gene, V gene, D gene, clone size, CDR3 protein, CDR3 DNA. The D gene is left open where the match is weak. Size tells how often a clone was seen (once, few, many) or the class of an expanded clone, and some rows leave it out.

J gene: TRBJ2-5; V gene: TRBV28; D gene: .; clone size: .; CDR3 protein: CASSFRSGEETQYF; CDR3 DNA: TGTGCCAGCAGCTTTCGATCGGGGGAAGAGACCCAGTACTTC
J gene: TRBJ2-3; V gene: TRBV4-1; D gene: .; clone size: .; CDR3 protein: CASNTEGPSTDTQYF; CDR3 DNA: TGCGCCAGCAACACGGAGGGGCCTTCCACAGATACGCAGTATTTT
J gene: TRBJ1-6; V gene: TRBV5-6; D gene: .; clone size: .; CDR3 protein: CASSEQGGSPLHF; CDR3 DNA: TGTGCCAGCAGCGAACAGGGTGGTTCACCCCTCCACTTT
J gene: TRBJ2-7; V gene: TRBV19; D gene: .; clone size: .; CDR3 protein: CASSIDGGLTSYEQYF; CDR3 DNA: TGTGCCAGTAGTATAGACGGCGGGCTGACATCCTACGAGCAGTACTTC
J gene: TRBJ1-1; V gene: TRBV11-1; D gene: .; clone size: .; CDR3 protein: CASSLGGGSTDTEAFF; CDR3 DNA: TGTGCCAGCAGCTTGGGTGGGGGTTCGACTGACACTGAAGCTTTCTTT
J gene: TRBJ2-7; V gene: TRBV19; D gene: .; clone size: .; CDR3 protein: CASSIVDSYEQYF; CDR3 DNA: TGTGCCAGTAGTATAGTGGACTCCTACGAGCAGTACTTC
J gene: TRBJ2-1; V gene: TRBV7-9; D gene: .; clone size: .; CDR3 protein: CASSPSTGRYEQFF; CDR3 DNA: TGTGCCAGCAGCCCCTCGACTGGGCGCTATGAGCAGTTCTTC
J gene: TRBJ2-1; V gene: TRBV7-2; D gene: .; clone size: .; CDR3 protein: CASSLERYNEQFF; CDR3 DNA: TGTGCCAGCAGCTTAGAGAGATACAATGAGCAGTTCTTC
J gene: TRBJ2-1; V gene: TRBV4-3; D gene: .; clone size: .; CDR3 protein: CASSHFEYNEQFF; CDR3 DNA: TGCGCCAGCAGCCATTTCGAGTACAATGAGCAGTTCTTC
J gene: TRBJ2-5; V gene: TRBV6-1; D gene: TRBD2; clone size: once; CDR3 protein: CARALAGVQETQYF; CDR3 DNA: TGTGCCAGGGCACTAGCGGGGGTGCAAGAGACCCAGTACTTC
J gene: TRBJ1-4; V gene: TRBV9; D gene: TRBD1; clone size: .; CDR3 protein: CASSVDEGAGEKLFF; CDR3 DNA: TGTGCCAGCAGCGTAGATGAGGGGGCTGGGGAAAAACTGTTTTTT
J gene: TRBJ2-7; V gene: TRBV13; D gene: .; clone size: .; CDR3 protein: CASSFHDPFPEQYF; CDR3 DNA: TGTGCCAGCAGCTTCCACGACCCTTTCCCCGAGCAGTACTTC
J gene: TRBJ2-7; V gene: TRBV27; D gene: .; clone size: .; CDR3 protein: CASSFGTEQYF; CDR3 DNA: TGTGCCAGCAGTTTCGGTACGGAGCAGTACTTC
J gene: TRBJ1-4; V gene: TRBV9; D gene: .; clone size: .; CDR3 protein: CASSAGQNEKLFF; CDR3 DNA: TGTGCCAGCAGCGCCGGACAGAATGAAAAACTGTTTTTT
J gene: TRBJ1-1; V gene: TRBV4-2; D gene: .; clone size: .; CDR3 protein: CASSITTEAFF; CDR3 DNA: TGTGCCAGCAGCATTACCACTGAAGCTTTCTTT
J gene: TRBJ1-2; V gene: TRBV20-1; D gene: .; clone size: .; CDR3 protein: CSAGVEPGYTF; CDR3 DNA: TGCAGTGCTGGGGTAGAGCCTGGCTACACCTTC
J gene: TRBJ1-6; V gene: TRBV7-2; D gene: TRBD1; clone size: .; CDR3 protein: CASSLGSRGRYNSPLHF; CDR3 DNA: TGTGCCAGCAGCTTAGGGTCCAGGGGGCGTTATAATTCACCCCTCCACTTT
J gene: TRBJ2-1; V gene: TRBV30; D gene: TRBD2; clone size: .; CDR3 protein: CAWSSSVAGGPTDNEQFF; CDR3 DNA: TGTGCCTGGAGTTCGTCCGTGGCGGGGGGCCCTACCGACAATGAGCAGTTCTTC
J gene: TRBJ2-3; V gene: TRBV4-1; D gene: .; clone size: once; CDR3 protein: CASSQVPGDTQYF; CDR3 DNA: TGCGCCAGCAGCCAAGTTCCAGGAGATACGCAGTATTTT
J gene: TRBJ2-5; V gene: TRBV4-3; D gene: TRBD2; clone size: .; CDR3 protein: CASSQDRVTSGYQETQYF; CDR3 DNA: TGCGCCAGCAGCCAAGATCGGGTAACTAGCGGGTACCAAGAGACCCAGTACTTC
J gene: TRBJ2-1; V gene: TRBV7-9; D gene: TRBD2; clone size: .; CDR3 protein: CASSLAQLAGYNEQFF; CDR3 DNA: TGTGCCAGCAGCTTAGCGCAACTAGCGGGGTACAATGAGCAGTTCTTC
J gene: TRBJ2-7; V gene: TRBV6-6; D gene: .; clone size: .; CDR3 protein: CASSYFHSTYEQYF; CDR3 DNA: TGTGCCAGCAGTTACTTCCATTCGACCTACGAGCAGTACTTC
J gene: TRBJ2-7; V gene: TRBV5-1; D gene: .; clone size: .; CDR3 protein: CASSWQENYEQYF; CDR3 DNA: TGCGCCAGCAGCTGGCAAGAAAACTACGAGCAGTACTTC
J gene: TRBJ1-5; V gene: TRBV2; D gene: .; clone size: .; CDR3 protein: CASTEGPGASNQPQHF; CDR3 DNA: TGTGCCAGCACCGAGGGTCCAGGGGCTAGCAATCAGCCCCAGCATTTT
J gene: TRBJ2-5; V gene: TRBV7-9; D gene: .; clone size: .; CDR3 protein: CASSSSEFETQYF; CDR3 DNA: TGTGCCAGCAGCTCCTCGGAGTTTGAGACCCAGTACTTC
J gene: TRBJ1-6; V gene: TRBV7-6; D gene: TRBD1; clone size: .; CDR3 protein: CASSLGSGGLDSPLHF; CDR3 DNA: TGTGCCAGCAGCTTAGGTTCAGGGGGCTTAGATTCACCCCTCCACTTT
J gene: TRBJ2-2; V gene: TRBV27; D gene: .; clone size: .; CDR3 protein: CASSYAAGFTGELFF; CDR3 DNA: TGTGCCAGCAGTTACGCTGCGGGGTTCACCGGGGAGCTGTTTTTT
J gene: TRBJ2-7; V gene: TRBV2; D gene: .; clone size: .; CDR3 protein: CASRWDAAYEQYF; CDR3 DNA: TGTGCCAGCAGATGGGACGCAGCCTACGAGCAGTACTTC
J gene: TRBJ2-2; V gene: TRBV9; D gene: .; clone size: .; CDR3 protein: CASSGGKLNTGELFF; CDR3 DNA: TGTGCCAGCAGCGGGGGGAAGCTAAACACCGGGGAGCTGTTTTTT
J gene: TRBJ2-7; V gene: TRBV7-2; D gene: TRBD2; clone size: .; CDR3 protein: CASSLRAGGVNEQYF; CDR3 DNA: TGTGCCAGCAGCCTGAGGGCGGGGGGTGTTAACGAGCAGTACTTC
J gene: TRBJ1-5; V gene: TRBV19; D gene: .; clone size: .; CDR3 protein: CASSIPGGLQPQHF; CDR3 DNA: TGTGCCAGTAGTATTCCCGGGGGCCTTCAGCCCCAGCATTTT
J gene: TRBJ2-7; V gene: TRBV7-9; D gene: .; clone size: .; CDR3 protein: CASSLGSLAEISYEQYF; CDR3 DNA: TGTGCCAGCAGCTTAGGGAGTCTAGCCGAGATCTCCTACGAGCAGTACTTC
J gene: TRBJ1-5; V gene: TRBV27; D gene: .; clone size: once; CDR3 protein: CASSFVGEQPQHF; CDR3 DNA: TGTGCCAGCAGTTTCGTGGGAGAACAGCCCCAGCATTTT
J gene: TRBJ1-1; V gene: TRBV6-5; D gene: TRBD1; clone size: .; CDR3 protein: CASSYSGQDYAFF; CDR3 DNA: TGTGCCAGCAGTTACTCCGGACAGGACTACGCTTTCTTT
J gene: TRBJ1-1; V gene: TRBV27; D gene: .; clone size: .; CDR3 protein: CASSSPPRGDTEAFF; CDR3 DNA: TGTGCCAGCAGTTCCCCCCCCCGGGGGGACACTGAAGCTTTCTTT
J gene: TRBJ2-7; V gene: TRBV11-2; D gene: TRBD1; clone size: once; CDR3 protein: CASSFSQGSYEQYF; CDR3 DNA: TGTGCCAGCAGCTTTTCACAGGGGTCCTACGAGCAGTACTTC
J gene: TRBJ1-6; V gene: TRBV7-8; D gene: .; clone size: .; CDR3 protein: CASSLRGGDNSPLHF; CDR3 DNA: TGTGCCAGCAGCTTAAGGGGTGGAGATAATTCACCCCTCCACTTT
J gene: TRBJ2-7; V gene: TRBV27; D gene: TRBD1; clone size: once; CDR3 protein: CASSLNRGDEQYF; CDR3 DNA: TGTGCCAGCAGTTTAAACAGGGGGGATGAGCAGTACTTC
J gene: TRBJ2-3; V gene: TRBV4-1; D gene: .; clone size: .; CDR3 protein: CASSQEGHSAVDTQYF; CDR3 DNA: TGCGCCAGCAGCCAAGAAGGACATAGTGCGGTAGATACGCAGTATTTT
J gene: TRBJ2-7; V gene: TRBV13; D gene: .; clone size: .; CDR3 protein: CASSLGGLSSEQYF; CDR3 DNA: TGTGCCAGCAGCTTAGGGGGTTTGAGTTCCGAGCAGTACTTC
J gene: TRBJ2-7; V gene: TRBV11-2; D gene: .; clone size: .; CDR3 protein: CASSLLAGGRGSYEQYF; CDR3 DNA: TGTGCCAGCAGCCTTTTAGCTGGGGGGAGAGGCTCCTACGAGCAGTACTTC
J gene: TRBJ1-1; V gene: TRBV25-1; D gene: .; clone size: .; CDR3 protein: CASMLGGTEAFF; CDR3 DNA: TGTGCCAGCATGCTTGGTGGCACTGAAGCTTTCTTT
J gene: TRBJ2-7; V gene: TRBV7-9; D gene: .; clone size: .; CDR3 protein: CASSLSGLSYEQYF; CDR3 DNA: TGTGCCAGCAGCTTAAGCGGACTTTCCTACGAGCAGTACTTC
J gene: TRBJ1-2; V gene: TRBV30; D gene: .; clone size: .; CDR3 protein: CAWSGQGNNYGYTF; CDR3 DNA: TGTGCCTGGAGTGGACAAGGGAATAACTATGGCTACACCTTC
J gene: TRBJ2-3; V gene: TRBV27; D gene: .; clone size: .; CDR3 protein: CASSLRGPSIDTQYF; CDR3 DNA: TGTGCCAGCAGTTTACGGGGGCCGAGTATCGATACGCAGTATTTT
J gene: TRBJ2-3; V gene: TRBV10-1; D gene: .; clone size: .; CDR3 protein: CASSESGLRGGPSDTQYF; CDR3 DNA: TGCGCCAGCAGTGAGTCTGGGTTGAGAGGGGGGCCGTCAGATACGCAGTATTTT
J gene: TRBJ2-1; V gene: TRBV6-1; D gene: .; clone size: .; CDR3 protein: CAIVRGLEQFF; CDR3 DNA: TGTGCCATCGTCAGGGGTCTAGAGCAGTTCTTC
J gene: TRBJ2-6; V gene: TRBV6-5; D gene: .; clone size: .; CDR3 protein: CASSYGGAGANVLTF; CDR3 DNA: TGTGCCAGCAGTTATGGGGGAGCTGGGGCCAACGTCCTGACTTTC
J gene: TRBJ2-5; V gene: TRBV7-7; D gene: .; clone size: .; CDR3 protein: CASGANRETQYF; CDR3 DNA: TGTGCTTCGGGGGCCAACCGGGAGACCCAGTACTTC
J gene: TRBJ2-7; V gene: TRBV7-6; D gene: .; clone size: .; CDR3 protein: CASSPDRGRSDEQYF; CDR3 DNA: TGTGCCAGCAGCCCAGATCGGGGGAGGTCCGACGAGCAGTACTTC
J gene: TRBJ2-5; V gene: TRBV27; D gene: .; clone size: .; CDR3 protein: CASSPYQETQYF; CDR3 DNA: TGTGCCAGCAGTCCGTACCAAGAGACCCAGTACTTC
J gene: TRBJ2-3; V gene: TRBV7-2; D gene: .; clone size: once; CDR3 protein: CASSWRLDRSTDTQYF; CDR3 DNA: TGTGCCAGCAGCTGGCGATTGGACAGAAGCACAGATACGCAGTATTTT
J gene: TRBJ2-7; V gene: TRBV19; D gene: .; clone size: .; CDR3 protein: CASSIGQIAYEQYF; CDR3 DNA: TGTGCCAGTAGTATTGGGCAGATTGCCTACGAGCAGTACTTC
J gene: TRBJ2-7; V gene: TRBV4-3; D gene: .; clone size: .; CDR3 protein: CASSLIMVGEQYF; CDR3 DNA: TGCGCCAGCAGCCTAATAATGGTGGGAGAGCAGTACTTC
J gene: TRBJ2-7; V gene: TRBV4-1; D gene: TRBD2; clone size: .; CDR3 protein: CASSPALLAESYEQYF; CDR3 DNA: TGCGCCAGCAGCCCCGCCTTACTAGCGGAGTCCTACGAGCAGTACTTC
J gene: TRBJ2-7; V gene: TRBV7-9; D gene: .; clone size: .; CDR3 protein: CASSLGLSHEQYF; CDR3 DNA: TGTGCCAGCAGCTTAGGACTCAGCCACGAGCAGTACTTC
J gene: TRBJ2-3; V gene: TRBV7-3; D gene: TRBD1; clone size: .; CDR3 protein: CASSPPDRGRTDTQYF; CDR3 DNA: TGTGCCAGCAGCCCCCCTGACAGGGGGCGCACAGATACGCAGTATTTT
J gene: TRBJ1-3; V gene: TRBV28; D gene: TRBD1; clone size: once; CDR3 protein: CASSTTGGGNTIYF; CDR3 DNA: TGTGCCAGCAGCACAACAGGGGGAGGAAACACCATATATTTT
J gene: TRBJ1-4; V gene: TRBV7-9; D gene: .; clone size: .; CDR3 protein: CASSPMTSGEEKLFF; CDR3 DNA: TGTGCCAGCAGCCCAATGACCTCGGGAGAGGAAAAACTGTTTTTT
J gene: TRBJ2-7; V gene: TRBV10-3; D gene: TRBD1; clone size: .; CDR3 protein: CAITAGTGTYEQYF; CDR3 DNA: TGTGCCATCACCGCCGGGACAGGGACCTACGAGCAGTACTTC